These 24 T cell receptor beta chains share one sample of origin, sequenced in a study of breast tumors, draining lymph nodes, adjacent tissues. One entry per CDR3 protein results from TCRdb running MiXCR on the multiplex PCR reads. Found here are roughly 19,000 distinct CDR3 sequences, roughly 45% of them singletons; the top ten hold 7.5% to 9%. The sequencing input was breast tumor tissue. Source of these receptors: a female donor with breast cancer. Some clones in this sample may be carry-over from other donors' samples.

This clonotype was counted between two and nine times. The CDR3 region is CASSFRDHIQYF. CDR3 in DNA: TGTGCCAGCAGTTTCCGGGACCACATTCAGTACTTC. The chain recombines TRBV12-3 or TRBV12-4 with TRBJ2-4; D may be TRBD1 or TRBD2 (5 bases each). V gave up 3 bases and J gave up 8 bases, with 8 bases separating them. This CDR3 has 12 residues.

This clonotype showed up just once. V is TRBV20-1 and J is TRBJ1-2, with a weak D call TRBD1 (6 bases). Germline CDR1 and CDR2: DFQATT and SNEGSKA (reference sequence). V lost 6 bases to trimming and J lost 7 bases, with 30 bases between them. CDR3 size: 17 residues. The CDR3 loop reads CSATIIAGAALLSGYTF. The CDR3 nucleotides are TGCAGTGCAACGATCATCGCGGGGGCAGCGCTCCTGAGTGGCTACACCTTC.

In regard to this clonotype: The junction does not match germline at one end; this may be a read error. This chain uses TRBV29-1 with TRBJ1-1; tentative D call: TRBD1 (5 bases). Germline V gives CDR1 SQVTM, CDR2 ANQGSEA. This CDR3 contains 14 residues. The CDR3 protein is CGVSTAPGSTEAFF. In DNA, the CDR3 is TGCGGCGTATCGACAGCCCCGGGTAGCACTGAAGCTTTCTTT.

In its sample, this clonotype was seen once. The gene calls are TRBV6-6 and TRBJ1-5, with a weak D call TRBD1 (5 bases). Trimming cost V 7 bases and J 11 bases, with 21 bases left between them. CDR1 and CDR2 from the germline V gene are MNHNY and SVGAGI (reference sequence). This CDR3 region has 14 residues. CDR3 sequence reads: CASIPGGKDETQHF. In nucleotides, the CDR3 is TGTGCCAGCATCCCCGGGGGGAAGGATGAGACCCAGCATTTT.

Within the sample, this clonotype is medium-sized. The V and J genes are TRBV15 and TRBJ2-3, with no clear D. This CDR3 has 15 amino acids. Between the trimmed V and J ends, which lost 0 bases and 1 base, there was a span of 8 bases. From germline, CDR1 is LNHNV and CDR2 YYDKDF (reference sequence). The CDR3 is CATSRDLSRTDTQYF. CDR3 DNA: TGTGCCACCAGCAGAGATCTATCCCGCACAGATACGCAGTATTTT.

This clonotype was observed many times. V and J are TRBV27 and TRBJ2-1; no definite D call. The V and J ends lost 2 bases and 4 bases respectively, with 6 bases between them. The CDR3 runs 13 residues. Germline CDR1 reads MNHEY; CDR2 reads SMNVEV (reference sequence). The CDR3, as DNA: TGTGCCAGCAGTTTAACGAGGTACAATGAGCAGTTCTTC. This translates into CASSLTRYNEQFF.

In this sample, this clonotype turned up many times. The rearrangement uses TRBV6-2 or TRBV6-3 and TRBJ1-5, with no clear D. This CDR3 has 13 residues. V was shortened by 5 bases and J by 3 bases, with 8 bases between the two germline ends. From germline, CDR1 is MNHEY and CDR2 SVGEGT. CDR3 residues: CASSHRDNQPQHF. CDR3 nucleotides: TGTGCCAGCAGTCACCGGGACAATCAGCCCCAGCATTTT.

V is TRBV11-3 and J is TRBJ2-5; D perhaps matches TRBD2 (6 bases). The CDR3 is 14 residues long. Per the germline V gene, CDR1 is SGHNT and CDR2 is YENEEA. The ends were cut back, 2 bases at V and 4 bases at J, with 11 bases in the middle. The CDR3 protein is CASSLRGGAETQYF. In DNA form, the CDR3 reads TGTGCCAGCAGCTTACGGGGAGGTGCAGAGACCCAGTACTTC.

This clonotype was observed many times. The genes are TRBV12-3 or TRBV12-4 and TRBJ2-5, with a weak D call TRBD2 (6 bases). V was clipped by 3 bases and J by 5 bases, with 13 bases between them. The CDR3 is 14 amino acids. The CDR3 DNA reads TGTGCCAGCAGTTTCACCGGGAGCCTCGAGACCCAGTACTTC. This gives the protein CASSFTGSLETQYF.

This clonotype came up many times. The chain joins TRBV5-1 to TRBJ2-7; D remains ambiguous. Germline lookup yields CDR1 SGHRS and CDR2 YFSETQ. V was cut by 1 base and J by 0 bases, with 14 bases left in between. CDR3 size: 16 residues. The CDR3 nucleotides are TGCGCCAGCAGCTTGAATAGAGAACAGAGCTCCTACGAGCAGTACTTC. Translating gives CASSLNREQSSYEQYF.

The J gene is TRBJ2-3, the V gene TRBV15; TRBD2 matches 13 bases. This CDR3 is built from 18 residues. Germline trimming cut 1 base from V and 5 bases from J; bases unmatched to any gene: 9. Per the germline V gene, CDR1 is LNHNV and CDR2 is YYDKDF (reference sequence). DNA for the CDR3: TGTGCCACCAGCAGAGCCTTTGGACTAGCGGGAGCCAGAGATACGCAGTATTTT. This translates into CATSRAFGLAGARDTQYF.

In its sample, this clonotype was seen many times. DNA of the CDR3: TGTGCCAGCAGTGAATACGGGGCCGTTTCCTACAATGAGCAGTTCTTC. Its protein is CASSEYGAVSYNEQFF. This rearrangement joins TRBV2 to TRBJ2-1; TRBD1 or TRBD2 may be the D gene (5 bases each). The V gene lost 2 bases and the J gene lost 1 base, with 12 bases spanning the gap. CDR1 is SNHLY and CDR2 is FYNNEI in the germline V gene. This CDR3 is built from 16 residues.

This clonotype was seen only a few times. This chain uses TRBV11-3 with TRBJ2-3, with TRBD1 matching 10 bases. V lost 5 bases to trimming and J lost 4 bases; unmatched junction nucleotides: 6. The CDR3 has 15 amino acids. Germline CDR1 SGHNT, CDR2 YENEEA. In DNA, the CDR3 is TGTGCCAGCAGCCCGGCGGGACAGGGGCCAGATACGCAGTATTTT. This encodes CASSPAGQGPDTQYF.

The gene calls are TRBV10-3 and TRBJ2-7; D perhaps matches TRBD2 (5 bases). V dropped 4 bases and J dropped 1 base, with 14 bases sitting between them. Germline V lookup: CDR1 ENHRY, CDR2 SYGVKD. This CDR3 is 15 amino acids long. Written as DNA, the CDR3 is TGTGCCATCAGTGGCTCAGCGGAACTATCCTACGAGCAGTACTTC. It specifies CAISGSAELSYEQYF.

This clonotype was picked up many times. The J gene is TRBJ2-3, the V gene TRBV5-8, with D uncertain. There are 13 residues in the CDR3. The germline V gene has CDR1 SGHTS and CDR2 YDEGEE. V shed 2 bases and J shed 3 bases, with 7 bases lying between them. As DNA, the CDR3 is TGTGCCAGCAGCTTTATAGGGACAGATACGCAGTATTTT. This sequence encodes CASSFIGTDTQYF.

This clonotype was observed a single time. The CDR3 reads CAISTSGTSNDEQYF. DNA of the CDR3: TGTGCCATCAGTACTAGCGGGACTAGCAACGACGAGCAGTACTTC. The chain carries TRBV10-3 and TRBJ2-7, with 10 bases matching TRBD2. The CDR3 length is 15 residues. Germline V gives CDR1 ENHRY, CDR2 SYGVKD. Germline trimming cut 5 bases from V and 5 bases from J; bases unmatched to any gene: 9.

Here the CDR3 DNA reads TGCAGTGGGGGGACAGATGGAATCCAAGAGACCCAGTACTTC. Translating it yields CSGGTDGIQETQYF. The chain has TRBV20-1 and TRBJ2-5, with 7 bases fitting TRBD1. The CDR3 is 14 residues long. Looked up from germline, CDR1 is DFQATT and CDR2 is SNEGSKA (reference sequence). The V gene end was trimmed by 7 bases and the J gene end by 1 base; junction bases not matched to a gene: 9.

The chain has TRBV7-9 and TRBJ2-5; TRBD2 aligns across 15 bases. The CDR3 spans 15 residues. V shed 4 bases and J 5 bases; nucleotides not matched to a gene: 2. Germline values: CDR1 SEHNR, CDR2 FQNEAQ (reference sequence). This CDR3 is CASSYGTSGRETQYF. CDR3 sequence (DNA): TGTGCCAGCAGCTACGGGACTAGCGGGAGGGAGACCCAGTACTTC.

This clonotype was recorded at least ten times. The V call is TRBV6-5, the J call TRBJ2-1; maybe TRBD2 (6 bases). CDR3 length: 16 amino acids. The V end was cut by 0 bases, the J end by 7 bases, with 16 bases between. Germline V gives CDR1 MNHEY, CDR2 SVGAGI. The CDR3 here is CASSYSMEGPQNEQFF. Written as DNA, the CDR3 is TGTGCCAGCAGTTACTCGATGGAGGGCCCACAGAATGAGCAGTTCTTC.

This clonotype was seen repeatedly, ten times or more. The chain joins TRBV2 to TRBJ2-5, with D perhaps matching TRBD2 (6 bases). With 1 base removed from V and 5 bases from J, the gap between germline ends came to 14 bases. The CDR3 runs 15 residues. The germline V gene encodes CDR1 SNHLY and CDR2 FYNNEI. The DNA of the CDR3 is TGTGCCAGCAGTGAAGGACAAGAGGAGGGGGAGACCCAGTACTTC. The encoded protein is CASSEGQEEGETQYF. The whole variable domain, filled in from reference TRBV2 and TRBJ2-5, reads EPEVTQTPSHQVTQMGQEVILRCVPISNHLYFYWYRQILGQKVEFLVSFYNNEISEKSEIFDDQFSVERPDGSNFTLKIRSTKLEDSAMYFCASSEGQEEGETQYFGPGTRLLVL.

The CDR3 sequence: CASSLTGQGKYEQYF. DNA of the CDR3: TGTGCCAGCAGCCTAACGGGACAGGGGAAATACGAGCAGTACTTC. J is TRBJ2-7 and V is TRBV5-6, with 10 positions matching TRBD1. Germline V gene lookup returns CDR1 SGHDT and CDR2 YYEEEE. Trimming removed 4 bases from V and 4 bases from J; junction bases left unmatched: 8. The CDR3 runs to 15 residues.

The chain uses TRBV4-3 and TRBJ2-3, with TRBD2 matching over 9 bases. V dropped 2 bases and J dropped 2; count of bases not matched to a gene: 11. Per germline, CDR1 LGHNA and CDR2 YSLEER. This CDR3 comprises 18 residues. CDR3 sequence (DNA): TGCGCCAGCAGCCAAAGTTCAGGGTCTAGCGGGAACACAGATACGCAGTATTTT. Translated, it gives CASSQSSGSSGNTDTQYF.

The chain joins TRBV19 to TRBJ2-5; no reliable D call. The CDR3 is 14 amino acids. Germline V gives CDR1 LNHDA, CDR2 SQIVND (reference sequence). The V end was cut by 3 bases, the J end by 1 base, with 9 bases between. CDR3 sequence reads: CASSMAAIQETQYF. As DNA, the CDR3 is TGTGCCAGTAGTATGGCAGCAATCCAAGAGACCCAGTACTTC.

Ten or more counts support this clonotype. The V call is TRBV4-2, the J call TRBJ2-1; 11 bases align to TRBD1. V lost 0 bases, J lost 9 bases, and 7 bases stayed unmatched. CDR3 length: 16 residues. CDR1 LGHNA and CDR2 YNFKEQ come from the germline V gene. The CDR3 DNA reads TGTGCCAGCAGCCAAGAGACAGGGGGACAGGGGGGTGAGCAGTTCTTC. Translating gives CASSQETGGQGGEQFF.